This entry lists 23 T cell receptor beta chains sequenced from one sample in a study of CD8+ T cells in alopecia areata (dated by TCRdb to the late 2010s). What this sample's time point label stands for: baseline before oral tofacitinib. To prepare the library, the immunoSEQ multiplex PCR assay was applied. RNA was extracted from all samples and reverse transcribed into cDNA as template for TCR sequencing. In its TCRdb copy, this immuneACCESS table keeps in-frame sequences only and misses some clones. Where compared with another copy, unresolved V genes explain less than half of these, and the others have no known cause. The sample table holds some 180,000 clones, of which roughly 65% were seen once. 1.7% of the sample lies in the top ten. Material: CD4+ T cells sorted from blood, obtained at week 0. The receptors were sampled from a human donor with alopecia areata.

The count of this clone is one. The chain uses TRBV5-6 and TRBJ1-6, with 10 bases fitting TRBD1. V lost 4 bases to trimming and J lost 8 bases; unmatched junction nucleotides: 6. This CDR3 comprises 15 residues. Germline loops: CDR1 SGHDT, CDR2 YYEEEE. The CDR3 spells CASSRWDRGDSPLHF. The CDR3 bases are TGTGCCAGCAGCCGATGGGACAGGGGAGATTCACCCCTCCACTTT.

J is TRBJ1-2 and V is TRBV4-1; TRBD1 aligns across 8 bases. Germline V gene sequence: CDR1 MGHRA, CDR2 YSYEKL. V lost 4 bases and J lost 2; bases outside the gene matches: 6. The CDR3 runs to 15 residues. CDR3 region: CASSPGQGSNYGYTF. The CDR3 coding sequence is TGCGCCAGCAGCCCCGGACAGGGTTCGAACTATGGCTACACCTTC.

For this clone: Other DNA sequences in this specimen translate into the identical CDR3. The chain employs TRBV9 and TRBJ2-3; D gene uncertain. Germline V gives CDR1 SGDLS, CDR2 YYNGEE. The CDR3 is 12 amino acids. V was trimmed by 0 bases and J by 3 bases, leaving 2 bases between them. CDR3 bases: TGTGCCAGCAGCGTAGCGACAGATACGCAGTATTTT. Translated: CASSVATDTQYF. Supplemented by reference TRBV9 and TRBJ2-3, the full variable domain reads DSGVTQTPKHLITATGQRVTLRCSPRSGDLSVYWYQQSLDQGLQFLIQYYNGEERAKGNILERFSAQQFPDLHSELNLSSLELGDSALYFCASSVATDTQYFGPGTRLTVL.

V and J are TRBV10-3 and TRBJ1-2; D is ambiguous. The V end lost 6 bases, the J end lost 0 bases, and 2 bases lay between the germline ends. The germline gives CDR1 ENHRY, CDR2 SYGVKD. The CDR3 covers 11 residues. The CDR3 bases are TGTGCCATCAGAGCTAACTATGGCTACACCTTC. Its protein product is CAIRANYGYTF.

This chain links TRBV11-2 with TRBJ1-3; no clear D. The CDR3 is made up of 12 amino acids. V dropped 9 bases and J dropped 4 bases, with 10 bases sitting between them. Germline CDR1 reads SGHAT; CDR2 reads FQNNGV. Written as DNA, the CDR3 is TGTGCCAGTCAGACCGACGGAAACACCATATATTTT. It is translated as CASQTDGNTIYF.

This chain links TRBV7-2 with TRBJ2-1; 11 bases align to TRBD2. The CDR3 covers 16 residues. Germline loops: CDR1 SGHTA, CDR2 FQGNSA. Unmatched junction bases numbered 8, after V lost 5 bases and J lost 5 bases. CDR3: CASSLSLAGGDNEQFF. Here the CDR3 DNA reads TGTGCCAGCAGCCTAAGTTTAGCGGGGGGGGACAATGAGCAGTTCTTC.

The chain links TRBV11-2 to TRBJ2-7; no firm D call. The germline V and J ends were trimmed by 0 bases and 1 base, with 10 bases remaining between them. Germline CDR1 and CDR2: SGHAT and FQNNGV. The CDR3 is 15 amino acids. The CDR3 bases are TGTGCCAGCAGCTTAGATCGGTTCAGTTCCTACGAGCAGTACTTC. Its translation: CASSLDRFSSYEQYF.

The rearrangement joins TRBV29-1 to TRBJ2-6, with D perhaps TRBD1 or TRBD2 (5 bases each). The germline CDR1 and CDR2 sequences are SQVTM and ANQGSEA. Trimming removed 0 bases from V and 2 bases from J, with 11 bases in between. The CDR3 is made up of 16 amino acids. CDR3 residues: CSVEEPGATGANVLTF. Written as DNA, the CDR3 is TGCAGCGTTGAAGAACCCGGGGCGACTGGGGCCAACGTCCTGACTTTC.

The chain links TRBV7-2 to TRBJ2-1; 7 positions agree with TRBD1. This CDR3 is 14 amino acids long. CDR1 SGHTA and CDR2 FQGNSA come from the germline V gene. V lost 5 bases to trimming and J lost 6 bases; unmatched junction nucleotides: 7. CDR3 DNA: TGTGCCAGCAGCCAACAGGGGATGAGCAATGAGCAGTTCTTC. Amino acids: CASSQQGMSNEQFF.

The rearrangement uses TRBV7-9 and TRBJ2-3; D remains ambiguous. V lost 1 base and J 0 bases, leaving 2 bases between the germline ends. Germline CDR1 reads SEHNR; CDR2 reads FQNEAQ (reference sequence). The CDR3 totals 13 residues. The CDR3 DNA follows: TGTGCCAGCAGCTTAGAAAGCACAGATACGCAGTATTTT. It specifies CASSLESTDTQYF.

The V call is TRBV29-1, the J call TRBJ1-1; D possibly corresponds to TRBD1 (5 bases). Between the trimmed V and J ends, which lost 6 bases and 0 bases, there was a span of 14 bases. The length of the CDR3 is 14 residues. CDR1 is SQVTM, CDR2 ANQGSEA, per germline. The DNA for the CDR3 is TGCAGCGTACTTAACCAGGGTATGAACACTGAAGCTTTCTTT. Encoded protein: CSVLNQGMNTEAFF.

CDR3 bases: TGTGCCATCAGTATAACACTGGACACCTACAATGAGCAGTTCTTC. Translation: CAISITLDTYNEQFF. The V call is TRBV10-3, the J call TRBJ2-1; D perhaps matches TRBD1 (5 bases). V gave up 5 bases and J gave up 2 bases, with 13 bases separating them. The CDR3 totals 15 residues. CDR1 and CDR2 (germline): ENHRY, SYGVKD.

The CDR3 coding sequence is TGTGCCTGGAAGGTGGCAGCCAACACTGAAGCTTTCTTT. The encoded protein is CAWKVAANTEAFF. The chain joins TRBV30 to TRBJ1-1; no clear D gene. Germline CDR1 reads GTSNPN; CDR2 reads SVGIG (reference sequence). Trimming left V 4 bases short and J 2 bases short, with 11 bases between. This CDR3 is built from 13 residues.

This sequence joins TRBV11-1 and TRBJ1-1; D may be TRBD1 (6 bases). Trimming took off 5 bases at V and 4 bases at J, with 11 bases between the two ends. The germline gives CDR1 SGHAT, CDR2 FQDESV (reference sequence). The CDR3 has 13 residues. In nucleotides, the CDR3 is TGTGCCAGCAGCCGGCAGGGGCGCACTGAAGCTTTCTTT. Translated: CASSRQGRTEAFF.

The chain employs TRBV4-3 and TRBJ2-6; D not certain. Trimming took 4 bases from V and 0 from J, leaving 10 bases between them. The CDR3 has 16 residues. Germline CDR1 is LGHNA and CDR2 is YSLEER. CDR3 region: CASSPSGSSGANVLTF. For the CDR3, the DNA is TGCGCCAGCAGCCCCTCCGGTAGCTCTGGGGCCAACGTCCTGACTTTC.

The rearrangement links TRBV6-1 to TRBJ1-1; 7 bases map to TRBD1. CDR3 length equals 16 residues. The germline CDR1 and CDR2 sequences are MNHNS and SASEGT. V lost 4 bases and J lost 1; bases outside the gene matches: 9. The DNA for the CDR3 is TGTGCCAGCAGTGTAGCGACAGGGATTTCGAACACTGAAGCTTTCTTT. Its protein is CASSVATGISNTEAFF.

CDR3 DNA: TGCAGCGTTGAGAAAAGCGGGGCGGGAACGCAGTATTTT. This sequence encodes CSVEKSGAGTQYF. The rearrangement links TRBV29-1 to TRBJ2-3; 7 bases align to TRBD2. The CDR3 sequence is 13 residues long. Germline trimming cut 3 bases from V and 9 bases from J; bases unmatched to any gene: 9. Germline V gene sequence: CDR1 SQVTM, CDR2 ANQGSEA.

The chain recombines TRBV6-5 with TRBJ2-1; TRBD1 aligns across 9 bases. The CDR3 extends over 15 amino acids. Germline CDR1 reads MNHEY; CDR2 reads SVGAGI. After removal of 0 bases from V and 6 bases from J, the junction contained 3 bases not matched to a gene. This CDR3 reads CASSYSGTGFNEQFF. CDR3 bases: TGTGCCAGCAGTTACTCGGGGACAGGGTTCAATGAGCAGTTCTTC.

The rearrangement joins TRBV2 to TRBJ1-2, with a weak D call TRBD1 (5 bases). The germline V gene encodes CDR1 SNHLY and CDR2 FYNNEI. V was cut by 6 bases and J by 6 bases, with 11 bases left in between. The CDR3 is 12 amino acids. In DNA form, the CDR3 reads TGTGCCAGCAGGCGCGGGGGGGATGGCTACACCTTC. As protein: CASRRGGDGYTF.

This clone was seen only once. The chain is built from TRBV25-1 and TRBJ1-5; D not resolved. V was clipped by 4 bases and J by 2 bases, with 12 bases between them. The CDR3 contains 15 residues. Germline values: CDR1 MGHDK, CDR2 SYGVNS. In DNA form, the CDR3 reads TGTGCCAGCAGTGGTTCGGTGGATGGCAATCAGCCCCAGCATTTT. Its translation is CASSGSVDGNQPQHF.

This clone was observed a few times. The rearrangement joins TRBV29-1 to TRBJ2-5, with D hard to call. The CDR3 totals 14 residues. From germline, CDR1 is SQVTM and CDR2 ANQGSEA. Trimming pared 7 bases from V and 4 bases from J, leaving 19 bases between. CDR3 DNA sequence: TGCAGCGCTGCTCCGGGCCCTGGGCGAGAGACCCAGTACTTC. Its protein is CSAAPGPGRETQYF.

V gene TRBV10-3 combines with J gene TRBJ1-2; D is perhaps TRBD1 (5 bases). Germline loops: CDR1 ENHRY, CDR2 SYGVKD. V was trimmed by 5 bases and J by 0 bases, leaving 13 bases between them. The length of the CDR3 is 15 residues. CDR3 nucleotide sequence: TGTGCCATCAGTTCGTCCTCAGGGACTAACTATGGCTACACCTTC. It is translated as CAISSSSGTNYGYTF.

This clone was found once. In DNA form, the CDR3 reads TGCGCCAGCAGTTCAGGTTATGGCTACACCTTC. It codes for CASSSGYGYTF. This rearrangement joins TRBV23-1 to TRBJ1-2; D call uncertain. TRBV23-1 is noted as an ORF with a role that remains uncertain. CDR3 size: 11 residues. Trimming shortened V by 5 bases and J by 5 bases, and 6 bases separated the two germline ends.